This entry lists 19 T cell receptor beta chains sequenced from one sample in a study of OX40 agonist ivuxolimab in advanced cancers. The method was immunoSEQ multiplex PCR; TCRdb's version includes in-frame clones alone and lacks a portion of them. This table holds tens of thousands of clones, 80% found once. The sequenced sample was CD4+ or CD8+ T cells sorted from blood, obtained in a trial of the OX40 agonist ivuxolimab. These receptors all come from an adult with an advanced solid tumor such as melanoma, head and neck, liver or kidney cancer.

The rearrangement joins TRBV5-1 to TRBJ2-2; 9 bases line up with TRBD1. J was trimmed by 2 bases and V by 4 bases; bases with no gene match: 6. The germline V gene has CDR1 SGHRS and CDR2 YFSETQ. The CDR3 has 16 residues. The CDR3 sequence: CASSPRTGDNTGELFF. The CDR3, as DNA: TGCGCCAGCAGCCCTCGGACAGGGGACAACACCGGGGAGCTGTTTTTT.

This clone occurred once. Here the CDR3 reads CSVEDLSGDGYNEQFF. CDR3 sequence (DNA): TGCAGCGTTGAAGATCTATCAGGCGACGGCTACAATGAGCAGTTCTTC. The V gene is TRBV29-1, the J gene TRBJ2-1; D is ambiguous. The CDR3 is 16 amino acids. Germline loops: CDR1 SQVTM, CDR2 ANQGSEA. V lost 0 bases and J 3 bases, leaving 15 bases between the germline ends.

This clone has a handful of counts. J is TRBJ1-1 and V is TRBV29-1, with D possibly being TRBD1 (6 bases). V gave up 7 bases and J gave up 5 bases, with 17 bases separating them. CDR1 is SQVTM and CDR2 is ANQGSEA in the germline V gene. The CDR3 totals 13 residues. This chain's CDR3 is CSGTQGVETEAFF. Written as DNA, the CDR3 is TGCAGCGGCACACAGGGAGTAGAGACTGAAGCTTTCTTT.

In this sample, this clone turned up once. The chain uses TRBV7-9 and TRBJ2-5; 7 positions agree with TRBD2. Germline V gene sequence: CDR1 SEHNR, CDR2 FQNEAQ (reference sequence). The ends lost 0 bases at V and 6 bases at J; junction bases unmatched: 4. This CDR3 has 14 residues. The CDR3 loop reads CASSLAGGTQTQYF. As DNA, the CDR3 is TGTGCCAGCAGCTTAGCGGGAGGGACTCAGACCCAGTACTTC. The full variable domain, its missing parts supplied by reference TRBV7-9 and TRBJ2-5, is DTGVSQNPRHKITKRGQNVTFRCDPISEHNRLYWYRQTLGQGPEFLTYFQNEAQLEKSRLLSDRFSAERPKGSFSTLEIQRTEQGDSAMYLCASSLAGGTQTQYFGPGTRLLVL.

This clone was seen more than once but under ten times. The chain has TRBV7-2 and TRBJ2-3, with 10 bases identical to TRBD2. The CDR3 has 16 amino acids. V gave up 5 bases and J gave up 2 bases; unmatched junction bases: 7. Germline assignment: CDR1 SGHTA and CDR2 FQGNSA. CDR3 DNA: TGTGCCAGCAGCCCCTTAGGACTAGCGGCCACAGATACGCAGTATTTT. Translated: CASSPLGLAATDTQYF.

J is TRBJ2-5 and V is TRBV7-2; D is unclear. V gave up 1 base and J gave up 5 bases, with 14 bases separating them. The CDR3 is 15 residues long. Looked up from germline, CDR1 is SGHTA and CDR2 is FQGNSA. Here the CDR3 DNA reads TGTGCCAGCAGCTTAGGGCCTAGGGCTGAGGAGACCCAGTACTTC. Protein sequence: CASSLGPRAEETQYF.

This clone has just a few counts. The DNA of the CDR3 is TGTGCCAGCTCCGCGCCGTATGGCTACACCTTC. This sequence encodes CASSAPYGYTF. V and J are TRBV4-2 and TRBJ1-2; D gene uncertain. V was trimmed by 8 bases and J by 5 bases, leaving 9 bases between them. The CDR3 is made up of 11 amino acids. Germline V CDR1 and CDR2: LGHNA, YNFKEQ.

The V call is TRBV28, the J call TRBJ2-3; perhaps D is TRBD1 or TRBD2 (6 bases each). CDR3 length: 17 amino acids. With 8 bases removed from V and 0 bases from J, the gap between germline ends came to 21 bases. In germline, CDR1 is MDHEN, CDR2 SYDVKM. The CDR3 loop is CASDTGAMAGSTDTQYF. The CDR3, as DNA: TGTGCCAGCGACACGGGGGCTATGGCGGGAAGCACAGATACGCAGTATTTT.

This clone has only one observation. The gene calls are TRBV5-5 and TRBJ1-4; TRBD1 is a possible D gene (5 bases). Germline CDR1 is SGHKS and CDR2 is YYEKEE (reference sequence). Trimming took off 1 base at V and 8 bases at J, with 12 bases between the two ends. The CDR3 length is 14 residues. The CDR3 bases are TGTGCCAGCAGCTTGTTGTTGACAGACGAAAAACTGTTTTTT. This sequence encodes CASSLLLTDEKLFF.

The chain joins TRBV19 to TRBJ1-1, with a weak D call TRBD1 (5 bases). From germline, CDR1 is LNHDA and CDR2 SQIVND (reference sequence). The CDR3 is 15 amino acids. V shed 6 bases and J shed 5 bases, with 19 bases lying between them. CDR3 DNA: TGTGCCAGTAGCGGATATATTAGGGGAGGGACTGAAGCTTTCTTT. Amino acid sequence: CASSGYIRGGTEAFF. The variable domain in full, with the rest retrieved from reference TRBV19 and TRBJ1-1, is DGGITQSPKYLFRKEGQNVTLSCEQNLNHDAMYWYRQDPGQGLRLIYYSQIVNDFQKGDIAEGYSVSREKKESFPLTVTSAQKNPTAFYLCASSGYIRGGTEAFFGQGTRLTVV.

The rearrangement uses TRBV28 and TRBJ2-3, with 8 bases aligning to TRBD1. The CDR3 loop spans 15 amino acids. Losses at the gene ends were 5 bases for V and 11 bases for J; bases not matched to a gene: 15. Germline CDR1 and CDR2: MDHEN and SYDVKM. CDR3 region: CASSPWTGTAGGQYF. CDR3 in DNA: TGTGCCAGCAGTCCCTGGACAGGGACGGCCGGTGGGCAGTATTTT.

This clone was seen a handful of times. J is TRBJ2-2 and V is TRBV2; D gene unclear. V lost 4 bases and J lost 5, with 8 bases in between. The CDR3 is 13 amino acids. Looked up from germline, CDR1 is SNHLY and CDR2 is FYNNEI. This CDR3 reads CASSAVPTGELFF. DNA for the CDR3: TGTGCCAGCAGTGCGGTCCCTACCGGGGAGCTGTTTTTT.

The rearrangement joins TRBV15 to TRBJ2-2; D not certain. Germline assignment: CDR1 LNHNV and CDR2 YYDKDF (reference sequence). The CDR3 is 14 residues long. V was clipped by 1 base and J by 4 bases, with 7 bases between them. The CDR3 spells CATSRAFATGELFF. CDR3 DNA sequence: TGTGCCACCAGCAGAGCCTTTGCCACCGGGGAGCTGTTTTTT. Based on the CDR3 plus reference TRBV15 and TRBJ2-2, the full variable domain is DAMVIQNPRYQVTQFGKPVTLSCSQTLNHNVMYWYQQKSSQAPKLLFHYYDKDFNNEADTPDNFQSRRPNTSFCFLDIRSPGLGDTAMYLCATSRAFATGELFFGEGSRLTVL.

The gene calls are TRBV2 and TRBJ1-1; TRBD1 aligns across 8 bases. The CDR3 is made up of 15 amino acids. Germline CDR1 and CDR2: SNHLY and FYNNEI. Germline trimming cut 2 bases from V and 6 bases from J; bases unmatched to any gene: 8. CDR3 loop: CASSEQGAGSSEAFF. The CDR3 DNA reads TGTGCCAGCAGTGAACAGGGGGCGGGTTCGTCTGAAGCTTTCTTT.

This chain joins TRBV28 and TRBJ1-1; possibly TRBD1 for D (6 bases). This CDR3 comprises 11 residues. V was trimmed by 7 bases and J by 9 bases, leaving 12 bases between them. In germline, CDR1 is MDHEN, CDR2 SYDVKM. CDR3 bases: TGTGCCAGCACTGGGACAACGCAAGCTTTCTTT. Translating it yields CASTGTTQAFF.

V is TRBV4-1 and J is TRBJ1-2; D remains unclear. V was clipped by 0 bases and J by 6 bases, with 8 bases between them. CDR1 is MGHRA, CDR2 YSYEKL, per germline. This CDR3 comprises 13 residues. DNA of the CDR3: TGCGCCAGCAGCCAAGAGAATGGTAATGGCTACACCTTC. It is translated as CASSQENGNGYTF.

This clone was found once. This chain links TRBV7-9 with TRBJ1-2, with D tentatively TRBD1 (5 bases). The CDR3 has 14 residues. Germline CDR1 and CDR2: SEHNR and FQNEAQ (reference sequence). V shed 4 bases and J shed 6 bases, with 15 bases lying between them. CDR3 coding DNA: TGTGCCAGCAGCTCAACCCAGGGTTCAGATGGCTACACCTTC. Translation: CASSSTQGSDGYTF.

The rearrangement joins TRBV7-2 to TRBJ1-6; 10 bases line up with TRBD1. CDR1 SGHTA and CDR2 FQGNSA come from the germline V gene. The CDR3 is 16 residues long. V was clipped by 3 bases and J by 7 bases; unmatched bases: 6. The CDR3: CASSLGTGVRNSPLHF. CDR3 nucleotide sequence: TGTGCCAGCAGCTTGGGGACAGGGGTACGGAATTCACCCCTCCACTTT.

This sequence joins TRBV7-2 and TRBJ1-2; no clear D gene. The CDR3 is 12 amino acids. V dropped 4 bases and J dropped 4 bases, with 7 bases sitting between them. Germline CDR1 reads SGHTA; CDR2 reads FQGNSA. CDR3 region: CASSSGSYGYTF. The CDR3 coding sequence is TGTGCCAGCAGCTCGGGGTCCTATGGCTACACCTTC.